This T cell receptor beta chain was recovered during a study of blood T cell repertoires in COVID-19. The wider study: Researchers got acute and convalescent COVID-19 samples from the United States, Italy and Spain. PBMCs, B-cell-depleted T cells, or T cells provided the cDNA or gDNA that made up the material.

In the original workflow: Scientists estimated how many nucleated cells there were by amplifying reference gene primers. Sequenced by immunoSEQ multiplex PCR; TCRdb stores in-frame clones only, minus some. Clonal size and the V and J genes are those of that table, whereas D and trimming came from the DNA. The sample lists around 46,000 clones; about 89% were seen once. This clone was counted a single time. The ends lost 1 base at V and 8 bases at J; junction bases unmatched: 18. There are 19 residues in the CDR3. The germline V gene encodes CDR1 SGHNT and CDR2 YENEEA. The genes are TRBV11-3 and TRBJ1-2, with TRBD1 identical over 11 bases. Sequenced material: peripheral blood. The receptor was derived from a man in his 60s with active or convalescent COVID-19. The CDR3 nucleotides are TGTGCCAGCAGCTTAGCCCCCCGAACATCATCCGGGACAGGGGGGGGCTACACCTTC. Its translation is CASSLAPRTSSGTGGGYTF.